The rows below give T cell receptor beta chains drawn from one sample of a study of T cells in Graves' hyperthyroidism and ophthalmopathy. TCRdb reprocessed the multiplex PCR reads with MiXCR, giving one entry per CDR3 protein. The sample lists 650,000 to 700,000 distinct CDR3 sequences, 17% occurring once. What was sequenced was blood. Receptor source: a man aged 50 to 60 with Graves' hyperthyroidism. Both conserved end residues are part of each CDR3. A D gene is named only where the DNA matches it firmly. Clone size is shown for a subset of rows, as once, few, many or a class of expanded clone.

clone size | J gene | D gene | CDR3 length | V gene | CDR3 protein | CDR3 DNA
. | TRBJ2-3 | . | 14 | TRBV7-3 | CASSPLGRTDTQYF | TGTGCCAGCAGCCCCTTGGGGCGCACAGATACGCAGTATTTT
few | TRBJ1-1 | . | 13 | TRBV28 | CALRGGRATEAFF | TGTGCCCTACGAGGAGGGCGGGCCACTGAAGCTTTCTTT
. | TRBJ2-3 | TRBD2 | 16 | TRBV27 | CASSGRGLVKGDTQYF | TGTGCCAGCAGTGGCCGAGGACTAGTGAAAGGAGATACGCAGTATTTT
few | TRBJ1-3 | TRBD1 | 15 | TRBV30 | CAWSKQGARGNTIYF | TGTGCCTGGAGTAAACAGGGGGCGCGGGGAAACACCATATATTTT
many | TRBJ1-5 | . | 17 | TRBV2 | CASSTFGDGRSNQPQHF | TGTGCCAGCAGTACCTTTGGGGACGGTCGTAGCAATCAGCCCCAGCATTTT
. | TRBJ2-3 | . | 16 | TRBV3-1 | CASSQDGGTRTDTQYF | TGTGCCAGCAGCCAAGATGGGGGAACCCGCACAGATACGCAGTATTTT
many | TRBJ2-1 | TRBD2 | 16 | TRBV6-1 | CASRFPGTSGSTEQFF | TGTGCCAGCAGATTTCCCGGGACTAGCGGGAGTACTGAGCAGTTCTTC
. | TRBJ1-3 | . | 15 | TRBV20-1 | CSARGHGSSGNTIYF | TGCAGTGCTAGAGGCCATGGCAGCTCTGGAAACACCATATATTTT
many | TRBJ2-1 | . | 13 | TRBV28 | CASKWREDNEQFF | TGTGCCAGCAAGTGGCGGGAAGACAATGAGCAGTTCTTC
many | TRBJ1-6 | TRBD1 | 17 | TRBV28 | CASSLYMERQGGSPLHF | TGTGCCAGCAGCCTATACATGGAGCGACAGGGTGGTTCACCCCTCCACTTT
many | TRBJ1-1 | . | 14 | TRBV7-9 | CASRWEGPNTEAFF | TGTGCCAGCAGGTGGGAGGGCCCGAACACTGAAGCTTTCTTT
. | TRBJ1-5 | TRBD1 | 15 | TRBV4-1 | CASSQPGTENQPQHF | TGCGCCAGCAGTCAACCCGGGACAGAAAATCAGCCCCAGCATTTT
few | TRBJ2-5 | . | 16 | TRBV11-2 | CASSLKTAGLAGTQYF | TGTGCCAGCAGCTTAAAGACGGCCGGGCTAGCCGGGACCCAGTACTTC
many | TRBJ2-1 | TRBD1 | 16 | TRBV5-1 | CASSSGQGAPPWEQFF | TGCGCCAGCAGCTCCGGACAGGGGGCTCCCCCCTGGGAGCAGTTCTTC
. | TRBJ2-2 | TRBD2 | 15 | TRBV6-5 | CASSYFAGDTGELFF | TGTGCCAGCAGTTACTTTGCGGGAGACACCGGGGAGCTGTTTTTT
many | TRBJ2-7 | TRBD2 | 15 | TRBV11-2 | CASSLGGGLAYEQYF | TGTGCCAGCAGCTTAGGAGGTGGACTAGCGTACGAGCAGTACTTC
few | TRBJ2-2 | TRBD2 | 15 | TRBV7-8 | CASSPRTRATGELFF | TGTGCCAGCAGCCCTAGGACTAGGGCCACCGGGGAGCTGTTTTTT
many | TRBJ1-5 | TRBD1 | 15 | TRBV7-2 | CASSSETGPNQPQHF | TGTGCCAGCAGCTCGGAGACAGGGCCCAATCAGCCCCAGCATTTT
many | TRBJ1-1 | . | 15 | TRBV9 | CASSVAGARSTEAFF | TGTGCCAGCAGCGTAGCTGGGGCGAGGAGCACTGAAGCTTTCTTT
. | TRBJ2-3 | . | 12 | TRBV7-9 | CASSLTPDTQYF | TGTGCCAGCAGCCTGACGCCCGATACGCAGTATTTT
few | TRBJ2-2 | . | 11 | TRBV29-1 | CSVEWAGELFF | TGCAGCGTTGAATGGGCAGGGGAGCTGTTTTTT
. | TRBJ2-5 | . | 13 | TRBV4-1 | CASSQAGVETQYF | TGCGCCAGCAGCCAAGCAGGGGTCGAGACCCAGTACTTC
few | TRBJ2-5 | . | 13 | TRBV20-1 | CSARDEFLETQYF | TGCAGTGCTAGAGATGAGTTTCTAGAGACCCAGTACTTC
many | TRBJ1-1 | . | 17 | TRBV7-8 | CASIERSGRLMNTEAFF | TGTGCCAGCATCGAAAGGTCAGGACGTCTAATGAACACTGAAGCTTTCTTT
many | TRBJ1-6 | . | 15 | TRBV6-6 | CASSYSSGDNSPLHF | TGTGCCAGCAGTTACTCATCCGGAGATAATTCACCCCTCCACTTT
many | TRBJ2-1 | . | 14 | TRBV5-5 | CASSLDRFYNEQFF | TGTGCCAGCAGCCTTGACAGGTTCTACAATGAGCAGTTCTTC
few | TRBJ2-1 | TRBD1 | 15 | TRBV19 | CASRDRATVYNEQFF | TGTGCCAGTAGGGACAGGGCGACTGTCTACAATGAGCAGTTCTTC
. | TRBJ1-1 | . | 14 | TRBV30 | CAWSMDSIFTEALF | TGTGCCTGGAGTATGGACAGTATCTTCACTGAAGCTCTCTTT
many | TRBJ2-7 | TRBD1 | 12 | TRBV7-8 | CASSMTGAEQYF | TGTGCCAGCAGCATGACAGGGGCCGAGCAGTACTTC
many | TRBJ2-1 | TRBD2 | 15 | TRBV11-1 | CASSWTGTSGSEQFF | TGTGCCAGCAGCTGGACCGGGACTAGCGGCTCGGAGCAGTTCTTC
few | TRBJ2-7 | TRBD1 | 15 | TRBV7-2 | CASSPTGQGFGEQYF | TGTGCCAGCAGCCCCACGGGACAGGGGTTCGGTGAGCAGTACTTC
. | TRBJ2-1 | TRBD2 | 14 | TRBV27 | CASSLTSGDNEQFF | TGTGCCAGCAGTTTGACTAGCGGCGACAATGAGCAGTTCTTC
many | TRBJ2-7 | TRBD1 | 15 | TRBV7-9 | CASSPRDRVSYEQYF | TGTGCCAGCTCACCCCGGGACAGGGTTTCCTACGAGCAGTACTTC
. | TRBJ1-2 | . | 15 | TRBV18 | CASSAQGLANYGYTF | TGTGCCAGCTCGGCACAGGGCTTAGCTAACTATGGCTACACCTTC
. | TRBJ1-2 | . | 15 | TRBV11-2 | CASSLVGGGAGGYTF | TGTGCCAGCAGCTTAGTTGGCGGGGGTGCGGGCGGCTACACCTTC
many | TRBJ2-3 | . | 12 | TRBV5-6 | CASSLMTDTQYF | TGTGCCAGCAGCTTGATGACAGATACGCAGTATTTT
. | TRBJ2-5 | TRBD2 | 14 | TRBV6-1 | CASSQREVKETQYF | TGTGCCAGCAGTCAGCGGGAGGTAAAGGAGACCCAGTACTTC
few | TRBJ1-1 | . | 14 | TRBV6-2/TRBV6-3 | CASRPTGRSTEAFF | TGTGCCAGCAGACCAACAGGGAGGAGCACTGAAGCTTTCTTT
many | TRBJ2-2 | TRBD2 | 16 | TRBV7-9 | CASSFGLAGVTGELFF | TGTGCCAGCAGCTTCGGACTAGCGGGAGTCACCGGGGAGCTGTTTTTT
few | TRBJ2-2 | . | 16 | TRBV7-2 | CASSPTPAGGTGELFF | TGTGCCAGCAGCCCGACTCCCGCAGGGGGGACCGGGGAGCTGTTTTTT
many | TRBJ2-5 | TRBD2 | 16 | TRBV7-7 | CASGRGLAGVAETQYF | TGTGCTAGCGGCCGAGGGCTAGCGGGAGTGGCAGAGACCCAGTACTTC
. | TRBJ2-2 | TRBD1 | 15 | TRBV24-1 | CATSSGQGISGELFF | TGTGCCACCAGTTCGGGACAGGGTATATCCGGGGAGCTGTTTTTT
many | TRBJ2-7 | TRBD2 | 15 | TRBV5-1 | CASSLLGTSGYEQYF | TGCGCCAGCAGCTTGCTCGGGACTAGCGGCTACGAGCAGTACTTC
many | TRBJ2-2 | TRBD2 | 15 | TRBV19 | CASSKLAGVIGELFF | TGTGCCAGTAGTAAGCTAGCGGGAGTTATCGGGGAGCTGTTTTTT
many | TRBJ2-1 | . | 14 | TRBV30 | CAWSYGTPYNEQFF | TGTGCCTGGAGTTATGGGACACCTTACAATGAGCAGTTCTTC
few | TRBJ2-2 | . | 13 | TRBV9 | CASSVGRTGELFF | TGTGCCAGCAGCGTGGGGCGTACCGGGGAGCTGTTTTTT
. | TRBJ1-1 | . | 13 | TRBV6-2/TRBV6-3 | CASSYLQRTEAFF | TGTGCCAGCAGTTACCTTCAAAGAACTGAAGCTTTCTTT
many | TRBJ2-7 | . | 13 | TRBV28 | CASSFGSDYEQYF | TGTGCCAGCAGTTTTGGTAGCGACTACGAGCAGTACTTC
many | TRBJ2-7 | . | 13 | TRBV5-1 | CASSLVGDYEQYF | TGCGCCAGCAGCTTGGTAGGGGACTACGAGCAGTACTTC
many | TRBJ1-5 | . | 14 | TRBV27 | CASSFRQRGEPQHF | TGTGCCAGCAGTTTTAGGCAGAGAGGGGAGCCCCAGCATTTT
many | TRBJ2-7 | TRBD1 | 13 | TRBV27 | CASSAGQGYEQYF | TGTGCCAGCAGTGCGGGACAGGGGTACGAGCAGTACTTC
many | TRBJ2-7 | . | 15 | TRBV6-5 | CASSYSKGAYYEQYF | TGTGCCAGCAGTTACTCGAAAGGCGCATATTACGAGCAGTACTTC